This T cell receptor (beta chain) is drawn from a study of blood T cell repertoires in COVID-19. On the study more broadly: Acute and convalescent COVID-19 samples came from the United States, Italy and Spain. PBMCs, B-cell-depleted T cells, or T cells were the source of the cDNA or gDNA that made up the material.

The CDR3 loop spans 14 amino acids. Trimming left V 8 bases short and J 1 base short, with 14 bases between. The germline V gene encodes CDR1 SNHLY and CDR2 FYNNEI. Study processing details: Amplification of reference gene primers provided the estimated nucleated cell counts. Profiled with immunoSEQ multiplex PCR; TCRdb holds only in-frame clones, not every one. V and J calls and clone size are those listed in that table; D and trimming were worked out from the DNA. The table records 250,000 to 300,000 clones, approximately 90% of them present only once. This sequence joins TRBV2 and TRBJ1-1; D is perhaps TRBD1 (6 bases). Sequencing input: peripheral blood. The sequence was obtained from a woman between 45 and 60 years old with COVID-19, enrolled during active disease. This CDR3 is CASSRRTENTEAFF. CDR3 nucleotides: TGTGCCAGCTCACGTAGGACAGAGAACACTGAAGCTTTCTTT.